A selection of T cell receptor beta chains follows, all from one sample in a study of T cell repertoires in ileal Crohn's disease. Method: immunoSEQ multiplex PCR; TCRdb's copy keeps in-frame clones and lacks some. In the table there are more than 4,000 clones, over 70% of which are singletons. Material for sequencing was ileal tissue. The receptor set was obtained from an adult with Crohn's disease. The CDR3 runs from the conserved cysteine through the conserved F or W. Each record gives: CDR3 length, D gene, V gene, clone size, J gene, CDR3 DNA, CDR3 protein. D genes are given only for firm matches. Expanded clones get a size class; other rows say once, few or many, or leave the size out.

len: 13
d_gene: TRBD1
v_gene: TRBV6-5
abundance: NA
j_gene: TRBJ1-2
CDR3nt: TGTGCCAGCAGTTACCGGGACAGGTCGCAATACACCTTC
CDR3aa: CASSYRDRSQYTF

len: 15
d_gene: NA
v_gene: TRBV11-2
abundance: NA
j_gene: TRBJ1-4
CDR3nt: TGTGCCAGCAGCTTGGGTAGGAGGGGTGGCGAAAAACTGTTTTTT
CDR3aa: CASSLGRRGGEKLFF

len: 15
d_gene: TRBD1
v_gene: TRBV6-5
abundance: NA
j_gene: TRBJ1-4
CDR3nt: TGTGCCAGCAGAACTGGACAGGGGAAGAGTGAAAAACTGTTTTTT
CDR3aa: CASRTGQGKSEKLFF

len: 17
d_gene: TRBD1
v_gene: TRBV7-2
abundance: NA
j_gene: TRBJ1-6
CDR3nt: TGTGCCAGCAGACTAGGGGGCGCGACGTCCTATAATTCACCCCTCCACTTT
CDR3aa: CASRLGGATSYNSPLHF

len: 14
d_gene: NA
v_gene: TRBV7-2
abundance: NA
j_gene: TRBJ2-3
CDR3nt: TGTGCCAGCAGCCCCAGGGCTGGGGCAGATACGCAGTATTTT
CDR3aa: CASSPRAGADTQYF

len: 16
d_gene: TRBD2
v_gene: TRBV27
abundance: NA
j_gene: TRBJ2-3
CDR3nt: TGTGCCAGCAGAAGACTAGCGGGAGGAAGCACAGATACGCAGTATTTT
CDR3aa: CASRRLAGGSTDTQYF

len: 13
d_gene: TRBD1
v_gene: TRBV6-5
abundance: NA
j_gene: TRBJ1-5
CDR3nt: TGTGCCAGCAGAAGGACAGGGAATCAGCCCCAGCATTTT
CDR3aa: CASRRTGNQPQHF

len: 15
d_gene: NA
v_gene: TRBV4-3
abundance: NA
j_gene: TRBJ2-7
CDR3nt: TGCGCCAGCAGCCAAGAATCCAGGGTGGCCTACGAGCAGTACTTC
CDR3aa: CASSQESRVAYEQYF

len: 14
d_gene: NA
v_gene: TRBV7-2
abundance: once
j_gene: TRBJ2-7
CDR3nt: TGTGCCAGCAGCAAGGACATCCTCCGGGACGAGCAGTACTTC
CDR3aa: CASSKDILRDEQYF

len: 14
d_gene: TRBD1
v_gene: TRBV5-1
abundance: NA
j_gene: TRBJ2-5
CDR3nt: TGCGCCAGCAGCTCCCCGACAGGGGCAGAGACCCAGTACTTC
CDR3aa: CASSSPTGAETQYF

len: 12
d_gene: NA
v_gene: TRBV19
abundance: NA
j_gene: TRBJ1-4
CDR3nt: TGTGCCAGTAGTCAACTTCAAGAAAAACTGTTTTTT
CDR3aa: CASSQLQEKLFF

len: 15
d_gene: TRBD2
v_gene: TRBV6-1
abundance: NA
j_gene: TRBJ2-7
CDR3nt: TGTGCCAGCAGTGAATTCGGGGGGTTAATTTACGAGCAGTACTTC
CDR3aa: CASSEFGGLIYEQYF

len: 17
d_gene: TRBD2
v_gene: TRBV5-4
abundance: NA
j_gene: TRBJ2-3
CDR3nt: TGTGCCAGCAGCATCGACGGACTAGCGGGCGCCACAGATACGCAGTATTTT
CDR3aa: CASSIDGLAGATDTQYF

len: 15
d_gene: NA
v_gene: TRBV2
abundance: once
j_gene: TRBJ1-1
CDR3nt: TGTGCCAGCAGTGAACGCGAGGTCATGAACACTGAAGCTTTCTTT
CDR3aa: CASSEREVMNTEAFF

len: 11
d_gene: NA
v_gene: TRBV19
abundance: few
j_gene: TRBJ1-1
CDR3nt: TGTGCCCTTAAAACCCTGGGGCAGGCTTTCTTT
CDR3aa: CALKTLGQAFF

len: 17
d_gene: TRBD2
v_gene: TRBV5-5
abundance: NA
j_gene: TRBJ2-1
CDR3nt: TGTGCCAGCAGCATGACCTTTAGCGGGGGGGACCGTAATGAGCAGTTCTTC
CDR3aa: CASSMTFSGGDRNEQFF

len: 12
d_gene: NA
v_gene: TRBV29-1
abundance: NA
j_gene: TRBJ2-7
CDR3nt: TGCAGCGTTGCACCAGACTCCTACGAGCAGTACTTC
CDR3aa: CSVAPDSYEQYF

len: 15
d_gene: NA
v_gene: TRBV7-9
abundance: NA
j_gene: TRBJ1-1
CDR3nt: TGTGCCAGCAGCTTTTCCACAGTACTTCGCACTGAAGCTTTCTTT
CDR3aa: CASSFSTVLRTEAFF

len: 16
d_gene: NA
v_gene: TRBV15
abundance: NA
j_gene: TRBJ2-5
CDR3nt: TGTGCCACCAGCAGAGATCTAGGACAGATCCAAGAGACCCAGTACTTC
CDR3aa: CATSRDLGQIQETQYF

len: 12
d_gene: NA
v_gene: TRBV5-1
abundance: NA
j_gene: TRBJ2-7
CDR3nt: TGCGCCAGCAGCTTGTTAACAGGAGAGCAGTACTTC
CDR3aa: CASSLLTGEQYF

len: 16
d_gene: NA
v_gene: TRBV28
abundance: NA
j_gene: TRBJ1-3
CDR3nt: TGTGCCAGCAGTCCTCTGGGGGCGAGCTCTGGAAACACCATATATTTT
CDR3aa: CASSPLGASSGNTIYF

len: 16
d_gene: TRBD1
v_gene: TRBV7-2
abundance: NA
j_gene: TRBJ1-6
CDR3nt: TGTGCCAGCAGCTCGAGCTTTCTCGTAGGGGGCTCACCCCTCCACTTT
CDR3aa: CASSSSFLVGGSPLHF

len: 15
d_gene: TRBD1
v_gene: TRBV5-4
abundance: once
j_gene: TRBJ1-1
CDR3nt: TGTGCCAGCAGCTTGGACAGGGGGCGACAAACTGAAGCTTTCTTT
CDR3aa: CASSLDRGRQTEAFF

len: 16
d_gene: NA
v_gene: TRBV5-5
abundance: NA
j_gene: TRBJ1-5
CDR3nt: TGTGCCAGCAGCTTGGGGATGGGGCAAGCCAACCAGCCCCAGCATTTT
CDR3aa: CASSLGMGQANQPQHF

len: 15
d_gene: TRBD1
v_gene: TRBV28
abundance: NA
j_gene: TRBJ2-5
CDR3nt: TGTGCCAGCAGACCCGGGACAGGGAAACAAGAGACCCAGTACTTC
CDR3aa: CASRPGTGKQETQYF

len: 16
d_gene: NA
v_gene: TRBV7-2
abundance: NA
j_gene: TRBJ2-3
CDR3nt: TGTGCCAGCAGTCCCCGATTTATGGGAGGAGCAGATACGCAGTATTTT
CDR3aa: CASSPRFMGGADTQYF

len: 16
d_gene: NA
v_gene: TRBV14
abundance: NA
j_gene: TRBJ2-4
CDR3nt: TGTGCCAGCAGCCATTCGCAGGGGCGAGCCAAAAACATTCAGTACTTC
CDR3aa: CASSHSQGRAKNIQYF

len: 14
d_gene: NA
v_gene: TRBV7-2
abundance: few
j_gene: TRBJ2-7
CDR3nt: TGTGCCAGCAGCCCCTCGCAACGGGACAACGAGCAGTACTTC
CDR3aa: CASSPSQRDNEQYF

len: 15
d_gene: NA
v_gene: TRBV7-2
abundance: NA
j_gene: TRBJ2-1
CDR3nt: TGTGCCAGCAGCTTATCACGGGACTCCCAGCAGACACGGTTCTTC
CDR3aa: CASSLSRDSQQTRFF

len: 14
d_gene: NA
v_gene: TRBV13
abundance: NA
j_gene: TRBJ2-7
CDR3nt: TGTGCCAGCAGCCCCCGTTCCGGGACCTACGAGCAGTACTTC
CDR3aa: CASSPRSGTYEQYF

len: 14
d_gene: NA
v_gene: TRBV19
abundance: once
j_gene: TRBJ2-3
CDR3nt: TGTGCCAGTAGTTTCGAGGGCTTAACAGATACGCAGTATTTT
CDR3aa: CASSFEGLTDTQYF

len: 15
d_gene: TRBD1
v_gene: TRBV4-3
abundance: NA
j_gene: TRBJ1-2
CDR3nt: TGCGCCAGCAGCCAAGAAAAAACAGGGGCTTATGGCTACACCTTC
CDR3aa: CASSQEKTGAYGYTF

len: 11
d_gene: NA
v_gene: TRBV6-1
abundance: few
j_gene: TRBJ2-5
CDR3nt: TGTGCCAGCACAATTCGGGAGACCCAGTACTTC
CDR3aa: CASTIRETQYF

len: 12
d_gene: TRBD2
v_gene: TRBV5-8
abundance: NA
j_gene: TRBJ2-1
CDR3nt: TGTGCCAGCAGCTTGACACACGGGGGGGAGTTCTTC
CDR3aa: CASSLTHGGEFF

len: 13
d_gene: NA
v_gene: TRBV5-1
abundance: few
j_gene: TRBJ2-7
CDR3nt: TGCGCCAGCAGCTTGGACAGTTTCTACGAGCAGTACTTC
CDR3aa: CASSLDSFYEQYF

len: 15
d_gene: NA
v_gene: TRBV28
abundance: NA
j_gene: TRBJ1-5
CDR3nt: TGTGCCAGCAGTTTCAGCGGTTATAGCAATCAGCCCCAGCATTTT
CDR3aa: CASSFSGYSNQPQHF

len: 15
d_gene: NA
v_gene: TRBV7-3
abundance: NA
j_gene: TRBJ1-2
CDR3nt: TGTGCCAGCAGCCTCGCCAAAACAGCTAACTATGGCTACACCTTC
CDR3aa: CASSLAKTANYGYTF

len: 13
d_gene: NA
v_gene: TRBV4-3
abundance: NA
j_gene: TRBJ2-7
CDR3nt: TGCGCCAGCAGCCAAGATAGGAGTTACGAGCAGTACTTC
CDR3aa: CASSQDRSYEQYF

len: 16
d_gene: TRBD2
v_gene: TRBV7-9
abundance: NA
j_gene: TRBJ2-3
CDR3nt: TGTGCCAGCAGCCGCGAGGTAGCGGGAAACACAGATACGCAGTATTTT
CDR3aa: CASSREVAGNTDTQYF

len: 14
d_gene: NA
v_gene: TRBV28
abundance: NA
j_gene: TRBJ2-7
CDR3nt: TGTGCCAGCAGTTTTAAGTCCCCCGGGGACGAGCAGTACTTC
CDR3aa: CASSFKSPGDEQYF

len: 16
d_gene: NA
v_gene: TRBV10-3
abundance: few
j_gene: TRBJ1-3
CDR3nt: TGTGCCATCAGTGAGGGACAGATTAGCTCTGGAAACACCATATATTTT
CDR3aa: CAISEGQISSGNTIYF

len: 14
d_gene: TRBD2
v_gene: TRBV4-2
abundance: NA
j_gene: TRBJ2-1
CDR3nt: TGTGCCAGCAGGACTAGCGGGTCTCGCAATGAGCAGTTCTTC
CDR3aa: CASRTSGSRNEQFF

len: 14
d_gene: NA
v_gene: TRBV10-3
abundance: NA
j_gene: TRBJ2-5
CDR3nt: TGTGCCATCAGTGAGGTTAGCGGCCAAGAGACCCAGTACTTC
CDR3aa: CAISEVSGQETQYF

len: 17
d_gene: NA
v_gene: TRBV4-3
abundance: NA
j_gene: TRBJ1-1
CDR3nt: TGCGCCAGCAGCCAAGATCTCGGGGGAGGCGCGAACACTGAAGCTTTCTTT
CDR3aa: CASSQDLGGGANTEAFF

len: 14
d_gene: NA
v_gene: TRBV7-2
abundance: NA
j_gene: TRBJ2-7
CDR3nt: TGTGCCAGCAGCTTATCACGAGGCTCCTACGAGCAGTACTTC
CDR3aa: CASSLSRGSYEQYF

len: 13
d_gene: TRBD1
v_gene: TRBV6-5
abundance: NA
j_gene: TRBJ1-2
CDR3nt: TGTGCCAGCAGTTACACAGGGGGAAGAGGCTACACCTTC
CDR3aa: CASSYTGGRGYTF

len: 19
d_gene: NA
v_gene: TRBV5-1
abundance: NA
j_gene: TRBJ1-3
CDR3nt: TGCGCCAGCAGCTTGGCAGGGGACACCGTTAGAAGGTCTGGAAACACCATATATTTT
CDR3aa: CASSLAGDTVRRSGNTIYF

len: 15
d_gene: TRBD2
v_gene: TRBV9
abundance: NA
j_gene: TRBJ2-5
CDR3nt: TGTGCCAGCAGCATGGGACTAGCGAATCAAGAGACCCAGTACTTC
CDR3aa: CASSMGLANQETQYF

len: 18
d_gene: NA
v_gene: TRBV28
abundance: NA
j_gene: TRBJ1-4
CDR3nt: TGTGCCAGCAGTTTAGGTGCCGGCAGGAGGAGCGCTAATGAAAAACTGTTTTTT
CDR3aa: CASSLGAGRRSANEKLFF

len: 15
d_gene: NA
v_gene: TRBV7-2
abundance: NA
j_gene: TRBJ2-7
CDR3nt: TGTGCCAGCAGCCAAAGGGCGGGGCGGTTTCTCGAGCAGTACTTC
CDR3aa: CASSQRAGRFLEQYF

len: 15
d_gene: NA
v_gene: TRBV19
abundance: few
j_gene: TRBJ1-5
CDR3nt: TGTGCCAGTAGCAGTTACAGGGTAGGCAATCAGCCCCAGCATTTT
CDR3aa: CASSSYRVGNQPQHF

len: 15
d_gene: NA
v_gene: TRBV6-1
abundance: once
j_gene: TRBJ2-5
CDR3nt: TGTGCCAGCAGTGGGCGACTGAGCGGCCAAGAGACCCAGTACTTC
CDR3aa: CASSGRLSGQETQYF

len: 15
d_gene: NA
v_gene: TRBV19
abundance: NA
j_gene: TRBJ2-2
CDR3nt: TGTGCCAGTAGCCCCCTCTGGGGAGACACCGGGGAGCTGTTTTTT
CDR3aa: CASSPLWGDTGELFF

len: 13
d_gene: TRBD1
v_gene: TRBV5-6
abundance: NA
j_gene: TRBJ2-7
CDR3nt: TGTGCCAGCAGCTTCCGGGACAGGCAAGAGCAGTACTTC
CDR3aa: CASSFRDRQEQYF

len: 14
d_gene: TRBD1
v_gene: TRBV2
abundance: NA
j_gene: TRBJ1-1
CDR3nt: TGTGCCAGCAGTTACCGGGACAGGTACACTGAAGCTTTCTTT
CDR3aa: CASSYRDRYTEAFF